What follows describes a single T cell receptor beta chain. Its cognate antigen is unknown. Assay execution took place at the deep level. This table comes from immunoSEQ multiplex PCR, and its TCRdb copy is limited to in-frame clones, with some not included. The profile shows a few million clones, roughly 95% of them singletons. The data belong to a study of shared clonotypes between healthy human individuals. The study's findings and limits: Shared across several donors were around 5% of the naive CD4 clonotypes. Represented diversity, genetic and exposure-history alike, was limited by few donors.

Looked up from germline, CDR1 is SNHLY and CDR2 is FYNNEI. The CDR3 has 16 residues. V was pared by 1 base and J by 0 bases, with 11 bases between. CD45RO-negative, CCR7-selected cells formed the naive CD8 fraction, which excluded terminally differentiated effector memory CD45RA+ cells. The material sequenced was naive CD8+ T cells from PBMCs. The sequence derives from a man aged 18-30 years in good health. Some clones in this sample may be carry-over from other donors' samples. V usage is TRBV2 and J usage is TRBJ2-3; no clear D. CDR3 sequence reads: CASSEGWADSTDTQYF. As DNA, the CDR3 is TGTGCCAGCAGTGAAGGTTGGGCAGATAGCACAGATACGCAGTATTTT.